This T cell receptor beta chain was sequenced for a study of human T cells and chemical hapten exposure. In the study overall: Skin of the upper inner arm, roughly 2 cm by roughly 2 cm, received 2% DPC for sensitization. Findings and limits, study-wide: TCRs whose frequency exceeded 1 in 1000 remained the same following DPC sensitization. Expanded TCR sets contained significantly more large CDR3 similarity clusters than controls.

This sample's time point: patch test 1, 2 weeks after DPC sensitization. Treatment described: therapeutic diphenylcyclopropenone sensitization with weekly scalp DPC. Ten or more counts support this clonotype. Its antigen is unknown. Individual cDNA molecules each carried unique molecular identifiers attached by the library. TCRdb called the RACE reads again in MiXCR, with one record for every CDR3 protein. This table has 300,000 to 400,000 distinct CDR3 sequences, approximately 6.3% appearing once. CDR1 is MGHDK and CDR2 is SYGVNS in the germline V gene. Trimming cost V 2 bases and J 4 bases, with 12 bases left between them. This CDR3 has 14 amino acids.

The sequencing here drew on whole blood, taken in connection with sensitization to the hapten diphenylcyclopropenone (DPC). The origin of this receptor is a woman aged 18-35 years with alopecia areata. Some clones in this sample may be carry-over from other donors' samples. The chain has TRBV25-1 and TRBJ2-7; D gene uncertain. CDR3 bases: TGTGCCAGCAGTGAAGACGGGTGGAGTTACGAGCAGTACTTC. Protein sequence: CASSEDGWSYEQYF.